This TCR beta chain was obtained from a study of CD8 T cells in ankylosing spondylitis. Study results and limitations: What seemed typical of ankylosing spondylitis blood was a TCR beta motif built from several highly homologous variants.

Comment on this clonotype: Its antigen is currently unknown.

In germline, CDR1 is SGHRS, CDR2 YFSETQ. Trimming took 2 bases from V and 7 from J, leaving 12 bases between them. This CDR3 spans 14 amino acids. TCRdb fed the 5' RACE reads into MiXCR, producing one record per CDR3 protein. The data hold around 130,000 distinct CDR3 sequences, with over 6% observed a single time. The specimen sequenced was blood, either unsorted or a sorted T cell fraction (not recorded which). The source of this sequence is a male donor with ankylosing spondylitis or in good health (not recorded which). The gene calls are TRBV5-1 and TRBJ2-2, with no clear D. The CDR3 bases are TGCGCCAGCAGCTTAACAGATAAGGGCGGGGAGCTGTTTTTT. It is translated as CASSLTDKGGELFF. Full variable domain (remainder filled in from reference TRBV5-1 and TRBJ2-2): KAGVTQTPRYLIKTRGQQVTLSCSPISGHRSVSWYQQTPGQGLQFLFEYFSETQRNKGNFPGRFSGRQFSNSRSEMNVSTLELGDSALYLCASSLTDKGGELFFGEGSRLTVL.